These T cell receptor beta chains were read from a single sample in a study of blood T cell repertoires in COVID-19. Produced via immunoSEQ multiplex PCR; TCRdb's table is partial and in-frame only. The sample lists under 150,000 clones, roughly 80% occurring once. Source material: peripheral blood. The receptors were sampled from a man aged 70 or older with acute or convalescent COVID-19. Both conserved end residues are part of each CDR3. A D gene is named only where the DNA matches it firmly. Clone size appears in some rows only: once, few, many, or a class for an expanded clone.

TRBJ1-5 | TRBV5-1 | . | . | CASSLEGTGQPQHF | TGCGCCAGCAGCTTGGAGGGTACGGGGCAGCCCCAGCATTTT
TRBJ1-6 | TRBV19 | . | . | CASSWTYFSPLHF | TGTGCCAGTAGTTGGACTTACTTCTCACCCCTCCACTTT
TRBJ2-7 | TRBV18 | TRBD1 | . | CASSPPTGPGEQYF | TGTGCCAGCTCCCCCCCGACAGGGCCGGGCGAGCAGTACTTC
TRBJ1-2 | TRBV18 | . | . | CASSPAENYGYTF | TGTGCCAGCTCACCAGCCGAGAACTATGGCTACACCTTC
TRBJ1-1 | TRBV6-4 | . | . | CASSVGGLSIMNTEAFF | TGTGCCAGCAGTGTGGGGGGGCTCTCGATAATGAACACTGAAGCTTTCTTT
TRBJ1-1 | TRBV18 | . | . | CASSPGDRPAFF | TGTGCCAGCTCCCCGGGAGACCGCCCGGCTTTCTTT
TRBJ1-1 | TRBV12-3/TRBV12-4 | . | few | CASSFGKSTEAFF | TGTGCCAGCAGTTTTGGTAAGAGCACTGAAGCTTTCTTT
TRBJ1-1 | TRBV5-1 | . | . | CASSLGPTEGTEAFF | TGCGCCAGCAGCTTGGGACCCACGGAGGGGACTGAAGCTTTCTTT
TRBJ2-5 | TRBV2 | TRBD1 | . | CASSLSGTGYKETQYF | TGTGCCAGCAGCCTCTCCGGGACAGGCTACAAAGAGACCCAGTACTTC
TRBJ2-7 | TRBV4-2 | . | . | CASSQGVGNADSFYEQYF | TGTGCCAGCAGCCAAGGGGTGGGTAATGCCGACTCCTTCTACGAGCAGTACTTC
TRBJ2-2 | TRBV11-2 | . | . | CASSLGQALAGELFF | TGTGCCAGCAGCTTAGGACAGGCACTTGCCGGGGAGCTGTTTTTT
TRBJ2-7 | TRBV7-9 | TRBD1 | . | CASSLAGDRGKSEQYF | TGTGCCAGCAGCTTAGCGGGGGACAGGGGAAAGAGCGAGCAGTACTTC
TRBJ2-5 | TRBV6-5 | TRBD1 | . | CASTVTGGPETQYF | TGTGCCAGCACCGTAACAGGGGGCCCAGAGACCCAGTACTTC
TRBJ1-1 | TRBV21-1 | . | . | CATKPQGAFDTEAFF | TGTGCCACCAAACCACAGGGGGCATTTGACACTGAAGCTTTCTTT
TRBJ1-3 | TRBV5-4 | TRBD1 | . | CASSPGGAAGNTIYF | TGTGCCAGCAGCCCAGGGGGCGCGGCTGGAAACACCATATATTTT
TRBJ2-5 | TRBV6-4 | TRBD2 | . | CASSDPKPQRGGQETQYF | TGTGCCAGCAGTGACCCTAAACCCCAGCGGGGGGGCCAAGAGACCCAGTACTTC
TRBJ2-5 | TRBV24-1 | . | few | CATGDLTGLQETQYF | TGTGCCACCGGAGACCTGACTGGTTTACAAGAGACCCAGTACTTC
TRBJ2-7 | TRBV12-5 | . | few | CASGFGRSYEQYF | TGTGCTAGTGGTTTTGGCCGTTCCTACGAGCAGTACTTC
TRBJ1-1 | TRBV6-5 | TRBD1 | . | CASKSDRANTEAFF | TGTGCCAGCAAGTCGGACAGGGCGAACACTGAAGCTTTCTTT
TRBJ2-3 | TRBV5-1 | . | . | CASSLINTERADTQYF | TGCGCCAGCAGCCTAATAAATACGGAGCGAGCGGATACGCAGTATTTT
TRBJ1-2 | TRBV21-1 | . | . | CASSKRRGGYGYTF | TGTGCCAGCAGCAAACGGAGGGGAGGCTATGGCTACACCTTC
TRBJ1-2 | TRBV12-3/TRBV12-4 | . | . | CASTPDGIYGYTF | TGTGCCAGCACCCCGGACGGGATCTATGGCTACACCTTC
TRBJ2-1 | TRBV6-5 | . | once | CASNTKGRNEQFF | TGTGCCAGCAACACAAAAGGGAGGAATGAGCAGTTCTTC
TRBJ1-1 | TRBV18 | . | . | CASSPNGQIMNTEAFF | TGTGCCAGCTCACCCAACGGACAGATAATGAACACTGAAGCTTTCTTT
TRBJ1-4 | TRBV18 | TRBD1 | . | CASSPGTGEKLFF | TGTGCCAGCTCACCGGGGACAGGTGAAAAACTGTTTTTT
TRBJ2-5 | TRBV30 | . | . | CAWSVNQETQYF | TGTGCCTGGAGTGTCAACCAAGAGACCCAGTACTTC
TRBJ2-7 | TRBV6-5 | . | . | CASSYRQGFYEQYF | TGTGCCAGCAGTTACCGGCAGGGCTTTTACGAGCAGTACTTC
TRBJ1-2 | TRBV28 | TRBD1 | . | CASNDGTGGFRGYTF | TGTGCCAGCAATGATGGGACAGGGGGCTTTCGGGGCTACACCTTC
TRBJ2-7 | TRBV28 | TRBD2 | . | CASSPLTSGGALQYF | TGTGCCAGCAGTCCACTCACTAGCGGGGGGGCTCTCCAGTACTTC
TRBJ1-4 | TRBV5-1 | . | . | CASSDTANEKLFF | TGCGCCAGCAGCGATACAGCTAATGAAAAACTGTTTTTT
TRBJ2-2 | TRBV10-3 | TRBD2 | few | CAIRFERGAAGELFF | TGTGCCATCAGGTTTGAGCGGGGGGCTGCCGGGGAGCTGTTTTTT
TRBJ1-1 | TRBV29-1 | . | few | CSVEKRMNTEAFF | TGCAGCGTTGAGAAGAGGATGAACACTGAAGCTTTCTTT
TRBJ2-7 | TRBV3-1/TRBV3-2 | . | . | CASSLYQGQGGEQYF | TGTGCCAGCAGCCTTTACCAGGGGCAAGGCGGCGAGCAGTACTTC
TRBJ2-2 | TRBV24-1 | . | . | CATSETGSNTGELFF | TGTGCCACCAGTGAAACCGGGAGCAACACCGGGGAGCTGTTTTTT
TRBJ2-7 | TRBV5-6 | . | . | CASSLVNSYEQYF | TGTGCCAGCAGCTTGGTTAACAGCTACGAGCAGTACTTC
TRBJ1-1 | TRBV29-1 | . | . | CSADWAGENTEAFF | TGCAGCGCCGACTGGGCAGGGGAGAACACTGAAGCTTTCTTT
TRBJ1-1 | TRBV15 | . | . | CATSREVDTEAFF | TGTGCCACCAGCAGGGAGGTGGACACTGAAGCTTTCTTT
TRBJ2-1 | TRBV7-9 | . | . | CASSPVREQFF | TGTGCCAGCAGCCCCGTCAGAGAGCAGTTCTTC
TRBJ2-1 | TRBV19 | . | . | CASSAASIVSEQFF | TGTGCCAGTAGTGCCGCTAGTATCGTCAGTGAGCAGTTCTTC
TRBJ1-2 | TRBV12-3/TRBV12-4 | . | . | CASSPLGNYGYTF | TGTGCCAGCAGCCCCTTGGGCAACTATGGCTACACCTTC
TRBJ2-2 | TRBV28 | . | . | CASKPSVYAGELFF | TGTGCCAGCAAACCGTCGGTTTATGCCGGGGAGCTGTTTTTT